This TCR beta chain is from a study of cytomegalovirus exposure and HLA in healthy donors. Turning to the study itself: A previous analysis identified fewer than 130 million unique TCR beta sequences derived from roughly 180 million T cells.

This clone was seen only a few times. Its antigen is undetermined. In the PCR, 60 Vbeta and 13 Jbeta primers were used. This table comes from immunoSEQ multiplex PCR, and its TCRdb copy is limited to in-frame clones, with some not included. Of approximately 150,000 clones listed, more than 60% are singletons. General study results and limits: TCR beta chain V- and J-gene trimming was linked, in a later analysis, to a missense variant in DCLRE1C.

The V and J ends lost 6 bases and 4 bases, in that order; junction bases with no gene match: 10. Looked up from germline, CDR1 is KGHSH and CDR2 is LQKENI. CDR3 size: 15 residues. The chain is built from TRBV18 and TRBJ1-1; TRBD1 matches at 8 bases. The receptor was derived from a man aged 25 to 45 in good health and CMV-seropositive. What was sequenced was PBMCs. CDR3 protein: CASSATGVGGTEAFF. DNA of the CDR3: TGTGCCAGCTCGGCGACAGGGGTTGGGGGCACTGAAGCTTTCTTT.